These 31 T cell receptor beta chains share one sample of origin, sequenced in a study of shared clonotypes between healthy human individuals. The data were produced by immunoSEQ multiplex PCR, yet TCRdb's version contains in-frame clones alone and is incomplete. The sample includes 2 million to 3 million clones, approximately 93% of them seen just once. Sequencing input: naive CD4+ T cells from PBMCs. Noted subset: CD45RA+ positively selected. The receptors come from a young man in good health. Some clones in this sample may be carry-over from other donors' samples.

The chain employs TRBV10-1 and TRBJ2-3; D is ambiguous. Trimming removed 7 bases from V and 2 bases from J, with 1 base in between. The CDR3 has 10 residues. Germline CDR1 WNHNN, CDR2 SYGVQD (reference sequence). The CDR3 nucleotides read TGCGCCAGCAACACAGATACGCAGTATTTT. It specifies CASNTDTQYF.

V and J are TRBV5-6 and TRBJ2-1; 9 bases align to TRBD2. CDR1 and CDR2 from the germline V gene are SGHDT and YYEEEE. The CDR3 has 16 residues. J gave up 1 base and V 4 bases, and 6 bases lay outside the gene matches. As DNA, the CDR3 is TGTGCCAGCAGCCACTTAGCGGGAGTTTCCTACAATGAGCAGTTCTTC. This codes for CASSHLAGVSYNEQFF.

This chain joins TRBV9 and TRBJ2-1; 10 nucleotides line up with TRBD2. V lost 5 bases, J lost 9 bases, and 14 bases stayed unmatched. The CDR3 consists of 16 residues. Germline lookup yields CDR1 SGDLS and CDR2 YYNGEE. Here the CDR3 reads CASSQLAGGGGGEQFF. The DNA of the CDR3 is TGTGCCAGCAGTCAGTTAGCGGGAGGAGGGGGAGGTGAGCAGTTCTTC.

The V and J genes are TRBV7-8 and TRBJ2-7, with a weak D call TRBD2 (5 bases). CDR1 and CDR2 (germline): SGHVS, FQNEAQ. The CDR3 covers 15 residues. Trimming cost V 6 bases and J 7 bases, with 22 bases left between them. The CDR3 loop is CASRTLGSLSREQYF. CDR3 nucleotides: TGTGCCAGCAGGACACTAGGAAGTCTTTCGCGGGAGCAGTACTTC.

V usage is TRBV5-6 and J usage is TRBJ2-3; no definite D call. This CDR3 region has 15 residues. The germline V gene has CDR1 SGHDT and CDR2 YYEEEE. V lost 4 bases and J lost 0, with 12 bases in between. The CDR3, as DNA: TGTGCCAGCAGCCGCGGTGGCAGGAGCACAGATACGCAGTATTTT. Translation gives CASSRGGRSTDTQYF.

The chain uses TRBV12-1 and TRBJ2-3; the table's TRBD2 call for D was not verified on the DNA. TRBV12-1 is recorded as a pseudogene. The CDR3 contains 16 residues. CDR3 sequence (DNA): TGTGCCAGCAGCATCCGACTAGCGGCCCGCACAGATACGCAGTATTTT. Translated, it gives CASSIRLAARTDTQYF.

The V call is TRBV4-2, the J call TRBJ2-2; D remains unclear. There are 16 residues in the CDR3. Trimming took 1 base from V and 2 from J, leaving 11 bases between them. Germline CDR1 is LGHNA and CDR2 is YNFKEQ. The DNA of the CDR3 is TGTGCCAGCAGCCAAGGCACGGTACGCAACACCGGGGAGCTGTTTTTT. Residues: CASSQGTVRNTGELFF.

About this clone: Other DNA variants within this sample encode the same CDR3. The chain recombines TRBV5-1 with TRBJ2-2, with 8 positions matching TRBD2. After removal of 0 bases from V and 5 bases from J, the junction contained 0 bases not matched to a gene. The CDR3 length is 14 residues. Germline loops: CDR1 SGHRS, CDR2 YFSETQ. The CDR3 bases are TGCGCCAGCAGCTTGGTAGCGGGGACCGGGGAGCTGTTTTTT. The encoded protein is CASSLVAGTGELFF.

The chain carries TRBV2 and TRBJ1-5, with a weak D call TRBD1 (5 bases). The V gene's germline CDR1 is SNHLY and CDR2 FYNNEI. Trimming took 7 bases from V and 6 from J, leaving 16 bases between them. The CDR3 has 14 amino acids. The CDR3 region has the DNA TGTGCCAGCAAGGGACTCGATATAGCTCAGCCCCAGCATTTT. Translated: CASKGLDIAQPQHF.

V is TRBV2 and J is TRBJ2-3; D is unresolved. V lost 7 bases and J lost 6, with 17 bases in between. CDR1 SNHLY and CDR2 FYNNEI come from the germline V gene. This CDR3 is 14 amino acids long. The CDR3 bases are TGTGCCAGCACGGTGACCCTCCCATGGGATACGCAGTATTTT. Its protein product is CASTVTLPWDTQYF. Variable domain in full (rest from reference TRBV2 and TRBJ2-3): EPEVTQTPSHQVTQMGQEVILRCVPISNHLYFYWYRQILGQKVEFLVSFYNNEISEKSEIFDDQFSVERPDGSNFTLKIRSTKLEDSAMYFCASTVTLPWDTQYFGPGTRLTVL.

This clone has only one observation. The rearrangement links TRBV5-6 to TRBJ2-7, with TRBD1 matching over 7 bases. The germline V gene encodes CDR1 SGHDT and CDR2 YYEEEE. CDR3 length: 16 residues. The V gene end was trimmed by 0 bases and the J gene end by 1 base; junction bases not matched to a gene: 7. The DNA for the CDR3 is TGTGCCAGCAGCTTGGCACAGGGGAAAATATCCTACGAGCAGTACTTC. This encodes CASSLAQGKISYEQYF.

The chain links TRBV7-2 to TRBJ2-7; 8 nucleotides align to TRBD1. V lost 4 bases and J lost 3; bases outside the gene matches: 11. The CDR3 runs 16 residues. Germline values: CDR1 SGHTA, CDR2 FQGNSA. The CDR3 coding sequence is TGTGCCAGCAGCTCTCGGACAGGGCGGCCCCACTACGAGCAGTACTTC. Protein product: CASSSRTGRPHYEQYF.

This clone has a handful of counts. Distinct nucleotide sequences in the sample also encode this CDR3. The chain couples TRBV5-1 to TRBJ1-1; 8 bases fit TRBD1. Trimming at V came to 2 bases and at J to 1 base, leaving 1 base not matched to a gene. This CDR3 contains 14 residues. Germline CDR1 is SGHRS and CDR2 is YFSETQ. The CDR3 here is CASSFQGANTEAFF. DNA of the CDR3: TGCGCCAGCAGCTTCCAGGGGGCGAACACTGAAGCTTTCTTT.

This chain links TRBV11-1 with TRBJ1-2; unclear D gene. The germline gives CDR1 SGHAT, CDR2 FQDESV (reference sequence). Deletions cut 1 base from V and 2 bases from J, with 8 bases between. The CDR3 has 14 residues. As DNA, the CDR3 is TGTGCCAGCAGCTTAGGTCGCAACAACTATGGCTACACCTTC. Encoded protein: CASSLGRNNYGYTF.

V gene TRBV11-2 combines with J gene TRBJ2-5; the D is unclear. Per germline, CDR1 SGHAT and CDR2 FQNNGV. The CDR3 sequence is 13 residues long. The V and J ends lost 8 bases and 5 bases respectively, with 15 bases between them. The CDR3 DNA reads TGTGCCAGCGTAGCAGACCTCGGGGAGACCCAGTACTTC. It specifies CASVADLGETQYF. Together with reference TRBV11-2 and TRBJ2-5, the CDR3 gives the full variable domain: EAGVAQSPRYKIIEKRQSVAFWCNPISGHATLYWYQQILGQGPKLLIQFQNNGVVDDSQLPKDRFSAERLKGVDSTLKIQPAKLEDSAVYLCASVADLGETQYFGPGTRLLVL.

The chain has TRBV7-2 and TRBJ2-3, with 10 bases identical to TRBD2. V was clipped by 3 bases and J by 3 bases; unmatched bases: 6. The germline gives CDR1 SGHTA, CDR2 FQGNSA. This CDR3 comprises 16 residues. CDR3 in amino acids: CASSFSSGSSTDTQYF. CDR3 nucleotide sequence: TGTGCCAGCAGCTTCTCTAGCGGGAGCTCGACAGATACGCAGTATTTT.

The genes are TRBV7-9 and TRBJ2-2; a possible D gene is TRBD2 (5 bases). The CDR3 sequence is 14 residues long. Between the trimmed V and J ends, which lost 5 bases and 4 bases, there was a span of 11 bases. Per germline, CDR1 SEHNR and CDR2 FQNEAQ (reference sequence). The CDR3 DNA is TGTGCCAGCAGCCCACAGACTATCACCGGGGAGCTGTTTTTT. It translates to CASSPQTITGELFF.

The gene calls are TRBV4-1 and TRBJ1-2, with 7 positions matching TRBD1. The CDR3 covers 15 residues. The trim removed 4 bases at V and 5 bases at J, leaving 10 bases unmatched. From germline, CDR1 is MGHRA and CDR2 YSYEKL. As DNA, the CDR3 is TGCGCCAGCAGCCGGAAGACAGGGAGGTTGTATGGCTACACCTTC. This translates into CASSRKTGRLYGYTF.

V gene TRBV27 combines with J gene TRBJ2-5, with 9 bases aligning to TRBD1. J was trimmed by 4 bases and V by 6 bases; bases with no gene match: 9. This CDR3 has 15 residues. Germline V gives CDR1 MNHEY, CDR2 SMNVEV (reference sequence). This chain's CDR3 is CASRLQGAGLETQYF. DNA of the CDR3: TGTGCCAGCAGGCTACAGGGGGCTGGTTTAGAGACCCAGTACTTC.

Notes on this clone: Other DNA sequences in this specimen translate into the identical CDR3. The V call is TRBV5-1, the J call TRBJ1-1, with D perhaps matching TRBD1 (6 bases). The germline gives CDR1 SGHRS, CDR2 YFSETQ. Trimming took off 0 bases at V and 5 bases at J, with 8 bases between the two ends. This CDR3 has 13 residues. CDR3 amino acids: CASSLGGPTEAFF. For the CDR3, the DNA is TGCGCCAGCAGCTTGGGGGGGCCTACTGAAGCTTTCTTT.

The rearrangement links TRBV11-2 to TRBJ2-7; 9 positions agree with TRBD1. The CDR3 sequence is 12 residues long. V shed 5 bases, J shed 7 bases, and the junction held 3 bases outside the gene matches. From germline, CDR1 is SGHAT and CDR2 FQNNGV. The CDR3 protein is CASSPQGAEQYF. The CDR3 region has the DNA TGTGCCAGCAGCCCACAGGGGGCGGAGCAGTACTTC.

V and J are TRBV5-1 and TRBJ1-2; D not resolved. CDR1 and CDR2 (germline): SGHRS, YFSETQ. This CDR3 region has 13 residues. Trimming removed 0 bases at V and 3 bases at J, with 6 bases between. DNA for the CDR3: TGCGCCAGCAGCTTGGGGGAGGACTATGGCTACACCTTC. Translating it yields CASSLGEDYGYTF.

As concerns this clone: The same CDR3 arises from other DNA sequences in this sample as well. The chain uses TRBV6-5 and TRBJ1-5, with TRBD1 matching 10 bases. Per the germline V gene, CDR1 is MNHEY and CDR2 is SVGAGI. Trimming took 0 bases from V and 7 from J; bases not matched to a gene: 3. The CDR3 totals 15 residues. The CDR3 sequence: CASSYSWTGGQPQHF. The CDR3 DNA reads TGTGCCAGCAGTTACTCGTGGACAGGGGGACAGCCCCAGCATTTT.

J is TRBJ1-5 and V is TRBV7-2; weak D call: TRBD1 (5 bases). V was shortened by 3 bases and J by 6 bases, with 12 bases between the two germline ends. Germline CDR1 SGHTA, CDR2 FQGNSA. CDR3 length: 14 amino acids. The CDR3 DNA reads TGTGCCAGCAGCTTCGGGGGGGTTAGTCAGCCCCAGCATTTT. The encoded protein is CASSFGGVSQPQHF.

This clone was seen once. This chain joins TRBV11-2 and TRBJ2-1; D is possibly TRBD2 (5 bases). The CDR3 loop spans 16 amino acids. Germline V CDR1 and CDR2: SGHAT, FQNNGV. With 5 bases removed from V and 8 bases from J, the gap between germline ends came to 22 bases. The CDR3 coding sequence is TGTGCCAGCAGCGTTGGACTCCCCCTAGGTGTCGATGAGCAGTTCTTC. It encodes CASSVGLPLGVDEQFF.

This sequence joins TRBV6-6 and TRBJ1-5; D remains ambiguous. Germline CDR1 and CDR2: MNHNY and SVGAGI (reference sequence). V was cut by 2 bases and J by 0 bases, with 11 bases left in between. This CDR3 has 16 residues. DNA of the CDR3: TGTGCCAGCAGTTACCGGCACCGAAATAGCAATCAGCCCCAGCATTTT. It codes for CASSYRHRNSNQPQHF.

The chain combines TRBV28 with TRBJ2-7; D might be TRBD2 (6 bases). The CDR3 spans 18 residues. V was pared by 6 bases and J by 4 bases, with 28 bases between. Germline V gives CDR1 MDHEN, CDR2 SYDVKM. The CDR3 DNA is TGTGCCAGCAGCCCTGGGCCAGGCACGTTGGGGGGACCTTACGAGCAGTACTTC. Translated, it gives CASSPGPGTLGGPYEQYF.

The V gene is TRBV29-1, the J gene TRBJ1-2; tentative D call: TRBD1 (6 bases). CDR1 is SQVTM, CDR2 ANQGSEA, per germline. The CDR3 runs to 15 residues. Trimming cost V 3 bases and J 4 bases, with 18 bases left between them. The CDR3 region is CSVENGQPGSYGYTF. DNA of the CDR3: TGCAGCGTTGAGAATGGACAGCCGGGCTCCTATGGCTACACCTTC.

This sequence joins TRBV19 and TRBJ2-7, with D possibly being TRBD1 (5 bases). Looked up from germline, CDR1 is LNHDA and CDR2 is SQIVND (reference sequence). The CDR3 contains 15 residues. Trimming took off 6 bases at V and 5 bases at J, with 20 bases between the two ends. CDR3 sequence reads: CASSRVLGPTHEQYF. DNA of the CDR3: TGTGCCAGTAGCCGAGTATTGGGGCCCACCCACGAGCAGTACTTC. Using reference TRBV19 and TRBJ2-7 for the parts outside the CDR3, the full variable domain is DGGITQSPKYLFRKEGQNVTLSCEQNLNHDAMYWYRQDPGQGLRLIYYSQIVNDFQKGDIAEGYSVSREKKESFPLTVTSAQKNPTAFYLCASSRVLGPTHEQYFGPGTRLTVT.

This chain uses TRBV28 with TRBJ2-5, with 8 bases aligning to TRBD1. The ends lost 5 bases at V and 4 bases at J; junction bases unmatched: 9. CDR3 length: 15 amino acids. CDR1 and CDR2 from the germline V gene are MDHEN and SYDVKM. The CDR3 DNA reads as TGTGCCAGCAGTCCGACAGGGGCGCGGCGAGAGACCCAGTACTTC. Translation gives CASSPTGARRETQYF. The full variable domain, its missing parts supplied by reference TRBV28 and TRBJ2-5, is DVKVTQSSRYLVKRTGEKVFLECVQDMDHENMFWYRQDPGLGLRLIYFSYDVKMKEKGDIPEGYSVSREKKERFSLILESASTNQTSMYLCASSPTGARRETQYFGPGTRLLVL.

This clone has a handful of counts. Additional DNA sequences in this sample encode the identical CDR3. This chain uses TRBV7-9 with TRBJ1-4; 7 positions match TRBD1. CDR1 SEHNR and CDR2 FQNEAQ come from the germline V gene (reference sequence). V lost 5 bases, J lost 8 bases, and 8 bases stayed unmatched. The CDR3 runs 14 residues. The CDR3, as DNA: TGTGCCAGCAGCCTGAGACAGGGTGGGGAAAAACTGTTTTTT. This encodes CASSLRQGGEKLFF.